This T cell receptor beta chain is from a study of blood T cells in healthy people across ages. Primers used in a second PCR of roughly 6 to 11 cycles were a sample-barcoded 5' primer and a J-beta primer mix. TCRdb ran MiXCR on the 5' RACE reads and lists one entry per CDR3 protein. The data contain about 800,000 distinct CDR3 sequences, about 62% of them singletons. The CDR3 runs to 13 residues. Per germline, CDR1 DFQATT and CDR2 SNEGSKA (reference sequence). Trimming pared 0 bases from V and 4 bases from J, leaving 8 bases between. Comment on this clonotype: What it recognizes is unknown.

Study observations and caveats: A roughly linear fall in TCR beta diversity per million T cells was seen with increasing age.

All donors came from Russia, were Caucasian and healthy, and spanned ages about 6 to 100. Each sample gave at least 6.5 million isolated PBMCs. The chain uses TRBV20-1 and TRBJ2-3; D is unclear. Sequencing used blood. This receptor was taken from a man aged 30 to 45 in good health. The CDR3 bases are TGCAGTGCTAGAGAGTCAGCATCAGATACGCAGTATTTT. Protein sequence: CSARESASDTQYF.